This T cell receptor beta chain was sequenced in a study of PD-1 blockade in classical Hodgkin lymphoma. In the study overall: Every 2 weeks, patients got 3 mg/kg intravenous nivolumab.

The junction had 11 bases not matched to a gene; V was cut back by 5 bases and J by 1 base. The CDR3 spans 16 residues. Germline V gene data show CDR1 as SGHVS and CDR2 as FNYEAQ. Of note for this clone: What it binds is not known.

TCRdb keeps only in-frame clones here, not all; method: immunoSEQ multiplex PCR. The table has approximately 98,000 clones, 89% seen once. Each patient's relapse followed autologous stem cell transplantation, and brentuximab vedotin exposure varied. Regarding the study as a whole: With respect to the repertoire differences, their causes, possibly disease activity or prior therapy, remain undefined.

This clonotype was sampled from a human donor with classical Hodgkin lymphoma. This chain joins TRBV7-6 and TRBJ2-7, with TRBD1 matching over 7 bases. The sequencing here drew on peripheral blood mononuclear cells (PBMCs), taken before the second cycle of nivolumab. Here the CDR3 DNA reads TGTGCCAGCAGCCTCATTAGTAGGACAGGTTCCTACGAGCAGTACTTC. Translating it yields CASSLISRTGSYEQYF. Filled out from reference TRBV7-6 and TRBJ2-7, the complete variable domain reads GAGVSQSPRYKVTKRGQDVALRCDPISGHVSLYWYRQALGQGPEFLTYFNYEAQQDKSGLPNDRFSAERPEGSISTLTIQRTEQRDSAMYRCASSLISRTGSYEQYFGPGTRLTVT.